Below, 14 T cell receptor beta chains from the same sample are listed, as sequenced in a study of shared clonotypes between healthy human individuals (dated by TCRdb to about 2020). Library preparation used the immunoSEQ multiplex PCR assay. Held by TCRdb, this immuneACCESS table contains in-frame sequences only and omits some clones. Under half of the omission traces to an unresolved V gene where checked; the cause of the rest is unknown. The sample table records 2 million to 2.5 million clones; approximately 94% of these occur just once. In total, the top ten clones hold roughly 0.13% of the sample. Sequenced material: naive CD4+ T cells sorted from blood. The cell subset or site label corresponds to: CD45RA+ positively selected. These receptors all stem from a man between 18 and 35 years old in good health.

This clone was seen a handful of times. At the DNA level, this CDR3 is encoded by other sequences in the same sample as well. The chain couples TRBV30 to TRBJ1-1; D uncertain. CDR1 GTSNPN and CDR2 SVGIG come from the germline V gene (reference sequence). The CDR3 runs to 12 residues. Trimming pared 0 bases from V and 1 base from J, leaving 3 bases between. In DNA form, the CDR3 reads TGTGCCTGGAGTGTAACGAACACTGAAGCTTTCTTT. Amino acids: CAWSVTNTEAFF.

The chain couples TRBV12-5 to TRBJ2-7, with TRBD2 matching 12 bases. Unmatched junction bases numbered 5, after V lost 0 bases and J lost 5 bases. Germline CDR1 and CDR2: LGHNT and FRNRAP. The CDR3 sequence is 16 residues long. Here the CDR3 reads CASGLVLAGGPNEQYF. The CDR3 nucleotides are TGTGCTAGTGGTTTGGTCCTAGCGGGAGGGCCCAACGAGCAGTACTTC.

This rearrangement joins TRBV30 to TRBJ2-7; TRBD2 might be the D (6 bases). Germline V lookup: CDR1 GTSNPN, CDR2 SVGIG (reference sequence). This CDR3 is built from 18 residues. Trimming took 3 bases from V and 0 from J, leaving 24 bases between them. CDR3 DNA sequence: TGTGCCTGGAGCGCCGCGGGGCGGACCACCCGCCACTCCTACGAGCAGTACTTC. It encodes CAWSAAGRTTRHSYEQYF. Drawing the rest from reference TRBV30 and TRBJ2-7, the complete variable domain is SQTIHQWPATLVQPVGSPLSLECTVEGTSNPNLYWYRQAAGRGLQLLFYSVGIGQISSEVPQNLSASRPQDRQFILSSKKLLLSDSGFYLCAWSAAGRTTRHSYEQYFGPGTRLTVT.

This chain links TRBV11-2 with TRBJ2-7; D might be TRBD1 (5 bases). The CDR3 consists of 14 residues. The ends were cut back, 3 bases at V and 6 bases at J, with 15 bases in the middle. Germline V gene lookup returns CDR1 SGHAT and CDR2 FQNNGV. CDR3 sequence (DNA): TGTGCCAGCAGCTTGAACAGGAACCAGATCGAGCAGTACTTC. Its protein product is CASSLNRNQIEQYF.

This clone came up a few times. The CDR3 loop reads CASSLGDRSYNEQFF. CDR3 bases: TGTGCCAGCAGCTTGGGGGACAGATCGTACAATGAGCAGTTCTTC. This sequence joins TRBV5-4 and TRBJ2-1; TRBD1 matches at 7 bases. With 0 bases clipped from V and 4 bases from J, the junction kept 4 bases outside the gene matches. Per the germline V gene, CDR1 is SGHNT and CDR2 is YYREEE (reference sequence). The CDR3 spans 15 residues.

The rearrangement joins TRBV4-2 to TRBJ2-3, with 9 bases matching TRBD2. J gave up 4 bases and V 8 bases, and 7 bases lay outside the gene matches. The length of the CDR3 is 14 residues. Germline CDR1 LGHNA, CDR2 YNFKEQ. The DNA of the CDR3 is TGTGCCAGCGCTAGCGGGGAGAACGCAGATACGCAGTATTTT. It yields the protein CASASGENADTQYF.

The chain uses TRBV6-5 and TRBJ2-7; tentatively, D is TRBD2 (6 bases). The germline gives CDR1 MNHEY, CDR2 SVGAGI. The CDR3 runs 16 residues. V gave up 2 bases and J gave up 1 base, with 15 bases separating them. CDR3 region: CASSYRRGTPSYEQYF. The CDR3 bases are TGTGCCAGCAGTTACCGGCGGGGAACCCCTTCCTACGAGCAGTACTTC.

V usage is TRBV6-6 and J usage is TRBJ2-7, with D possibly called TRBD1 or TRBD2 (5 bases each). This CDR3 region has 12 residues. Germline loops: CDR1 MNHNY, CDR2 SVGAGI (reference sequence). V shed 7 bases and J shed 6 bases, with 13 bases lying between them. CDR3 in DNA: TGTGCCAGCAAGGACCCTGGGGGCGAGCAGTACTTC. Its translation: CASKDPGGEQYF.

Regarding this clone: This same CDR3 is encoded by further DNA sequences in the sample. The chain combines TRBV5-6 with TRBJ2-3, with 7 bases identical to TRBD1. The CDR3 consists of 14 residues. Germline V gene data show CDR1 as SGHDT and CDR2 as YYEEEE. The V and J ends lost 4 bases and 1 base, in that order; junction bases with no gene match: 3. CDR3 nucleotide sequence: TGTGCCAGCAGCCCCGGACAGGGCACAGATACGCAGTATTTT. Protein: CASSPGQGTDTQYF. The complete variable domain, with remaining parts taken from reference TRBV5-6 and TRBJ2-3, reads DAGVTQSPTHLIKTRGQQVTLRCSPKSGHDTVSWYQQALGQGPQFIFQYYEEEERQRGNFPDRFSGHQFPNYSSELNVNALLLGDSALYLCASSPGQGTDTQYFGPGTRLTVL.

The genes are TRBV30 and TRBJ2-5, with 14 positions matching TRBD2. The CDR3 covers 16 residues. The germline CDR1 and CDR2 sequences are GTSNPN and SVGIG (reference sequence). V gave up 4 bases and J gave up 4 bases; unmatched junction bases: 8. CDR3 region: CAWTGTSGSGGETQYF. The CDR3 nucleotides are TGTGCCTGGACCGGGACTAGCGGGAGTGGTGGAGAGACCCAGTACTTC.

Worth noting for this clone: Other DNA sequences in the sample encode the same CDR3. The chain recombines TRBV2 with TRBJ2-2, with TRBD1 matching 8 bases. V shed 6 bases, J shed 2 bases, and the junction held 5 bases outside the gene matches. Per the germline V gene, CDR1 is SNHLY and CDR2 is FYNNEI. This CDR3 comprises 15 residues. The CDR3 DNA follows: TGTGCCAGCAGACCGACAGGGGCAAACACCGGGGAGCTGTTTTTT. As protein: CASRPTGANTGELFF.

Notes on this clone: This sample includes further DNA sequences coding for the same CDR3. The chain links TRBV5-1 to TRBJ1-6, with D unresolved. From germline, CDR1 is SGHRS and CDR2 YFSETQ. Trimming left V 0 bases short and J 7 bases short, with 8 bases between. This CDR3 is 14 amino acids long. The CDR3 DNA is TGCGCCAGCAGCTTGGTGGCGGACAATTCACCCCTCCACTTT. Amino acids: CASSLVADNSPLHF.

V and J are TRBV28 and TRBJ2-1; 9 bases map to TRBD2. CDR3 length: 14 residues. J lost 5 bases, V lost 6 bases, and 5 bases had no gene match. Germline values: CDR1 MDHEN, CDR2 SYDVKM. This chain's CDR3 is CASSAGTSHNEQFF. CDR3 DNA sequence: TGTGCCAGCAGCGCCGGGACTAGCCACAATGAGCAGTTCTTC.

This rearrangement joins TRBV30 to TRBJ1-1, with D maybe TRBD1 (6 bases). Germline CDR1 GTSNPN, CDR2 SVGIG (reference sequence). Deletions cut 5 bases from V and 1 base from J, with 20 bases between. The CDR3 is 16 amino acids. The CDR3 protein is CAWGTGADRRNTEAFF. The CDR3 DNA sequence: TGTGCCTGGGGAACGGGAGCCGACAGGAGGAACACTGAAGCTTTCTTT.